This T cell receptor beta chain was profiled in a study of blood T cell repertoires in COVID-19. J gave up 8 bases and V 4 bases, and 11 bases lay outside the gene matches. The CDR3 length is 15 residues. Germline V CDR1 and CDR2: SGHTA, FQGNSA. Here immunoSEQ multiplex PCR was the method, and the copy in TCRdb shows in-frame clones only, minus some. The sample yields around 320,000 clones, approximately 89% seen once. This receptor was identified in a woman aged 25 to 39 with COVID-19, enrolled during active disease. This rearrangement joins TRBV7-2 to TRBJ2-1; 7 bases align to TRBD2. Sequenced sample: peripheral blood. The CDR3, as DNA: TGTGCCAGCAGCTCGAACCGCGGGACTAATTATGAGCAGTTCTTC. It translates to CASSSNRGTNYEQFF.